This TCR beta chain derives from a study of T cell repertoires in cytomegalovirus infection. Study background: Carrying CMV and the relevant HLA type showed in public TCR beta signatures.

This clonotype was seen a few times. What it recognizes is unknown. Each CDR3 protein gets one entry after TCRdb re-called the reads with MiXCR. The sample has approximately 990,000 distinct CDR3 sequences, roughly 31% seen once. The sequenced sample was cultured CD8+ T cells from PBMCs, obtained from culture after CMV antigen stimulation. The receptor comes from a human donor in good health (CMV status not recorded). Some clones in this sample may be carry-over from other donors' samples.

As DNA, the CDR3 is TGTGCCCTTAAGGAGGTACAGGGACTCTACGAGCAGTACTTC. Translating gives CALKEVQGLYEQYF. V is TRBV6-6 and J is TRBJ2-7; either TRBD1 or TRBD2 may fit D (6 bases each). CDR1 is MNHNY, CDR2 SVGAGI, per germline (reference sequence). V lost 11 bases to trimming and J lost 3 bases, with 20 bases between them. This CDR3 has 14 residues.